The rows below give T cell receptor beta chains drawn from one sample of a study of cytomegalovirus exposure and HLA in healthy donors. Method: immunoSEQ multiplex PCR; TCRdb's copy keeps in-frame clones and lacks some. This table holds 50,000 or so clones, around 70% found once. The sequenced sample consisted of PBMCs. These receptor sequences come from a woman aged 50 to 60 in good health and CMV-seronegative. Each CDR3 is given with its conserved first and last residue. D genes are given only for firm matches. Clone sizes are given selectively: once, few, many, or a class where the clone is expanded.

v_call	j_call	d_call	clone_size	cdr3_nt	cdr3_aa
TRBV30	TRBJ1-5	TRBD1	NA	TGTGCCTGGAGTGTAAGGGGGCGAGAGCTCCAGCATTTT	CAWSVRGRELQHF
TRBV6-1	TRBJ2-7	TRBD1	NA	TGTGCCAGCAGTGAAGCGACAGGGGGCTACGAGCAGTACTTC	CASSEATGGYEQYF
TRBV6-5	TRBJ1-6	TRBD1	few	TGTGCCAGCAGTTACGGGCCGCAGGGGGCAGGTTCACCCCTCCACTTT	CASSYGPQGAGSPLHF
TRBV5-1	TRBJ1-6	TRBD1	few	TGCGCCAGCAGCCAGGGACAGGATGTTTCACCCCTCCACTTT	CASSQGQDVSPLHF
TRBV5-1	TRBJ2-1	NA	once	TGCGCCAGCAGCTCGACGGGAGATTGGAATGAGCAGTTCTTC	CASSSTGDWNEQFF
TRBV10-3	TRBJ1-2	TRBD1	NA	TGTGCCATCAGTGAGTGGACAGGTGACTATGGCTACACCTTC	CAISEWTGDYGYTF
TRBV30	TRBJ2-7	TRBD2	NA	TGTGCCTGGAGTGTGGGACTAGCGGTCTACGAGCAGTACTTC	CAWSVGLAVYEQYF
TRBV7-9	TRBJ2-2	NA	NA	TGTGCCAGCAGCCCCCTTGGACTGTCGGGTGGGGAGCTGTTTTTT	CASSPLGLSGGELFF
TRBV30	TRBJ2-2	TRBD1	NA	TGTGCCTGGGGGACAGGGAGGGAGCTGTTTTTT	CAWGTGRELFF
TRBV7-8	TRBJ2-7	NA	NA	TGTGCCAGCAGCTTAGACCCCCAGGGTTCATACGAGCAGTACTTC	CASSLDPQGSYEQYF
TRBV7-2	TRBJ2-1	TRBD2	NA	TGTGCCAGCAGCTTAGCAAAGGTAGCGGGAGCCTACAATGAGCAGTTCTTC	CASSLAKVAGAYNEQFF
TRBV29-1	TRBJ2-7	NA	NA	TGCAGCCGATATCCGACGCACGGGATCTCCTACGAGCAGTACTTC	CSRYPTHGISYEQYF
TRBV28	TRBJ1-2	TRBD1	NA	TGTGCCAGCAGTTCAACCGGGACAGGACATGGCTACACCTTC	CASSSTGTGHGYTF
TRBV5-5	TRBJ2-5	NA	NA	TGTGCCAGCAGCTTGGGGCGGAGGGCCCAAGAGACCCAGTACTTC	CASSLGRRAQETQYF
TRBV5-1	TRBJ2-5	NA	NA	TGCGCCAGCAGCTTGGATGGCAGGCAAGAGACCCAGTACTTC	CASSLDGRQETQYF
TRBV29-1	TRBJ2-1	NA	NA	TGCAGCGTCCCGGGACTTTTCCTTTCCGGTGAGCAGTTCTTC	CSVPGLFLSGEQFF
TRBV18	TRBJ1-1	NA	NA	TGTGCCAGCTCACCCACAGCCTTGAACACTGAAGCTTTCTTT	CASSPTALNTEAFF
TRBV2	TRBJ2-5	NA	NA	TGTGCCAGCAGCGAAGGGGGACTGACAGAGACCCAGTACTTC	CASSEGGLTETQYF
TRBV2	TRBJ1-5	TRBD1	NA	TGTGCCAGCAGTGAAGGAGGGGACAGTTATAGCAATCAGCCCCAGCATTTT	CASSEGGDSYSNQPQHF
TRBV11-3	TRBJ2-1	TRBD1	NA	TGTGCCAGCAGCTTCGGGACAGGGGCGCATGAGCAGTTCTTC	CASSFGTGAHEQFF
TRBV5-1	TRBJ1-1	NA	few	TGCGCCAGCAGCCGTCGGGCGGGGAACACTGAAGCTTTCTTT	CASSRRAGNTEAFF
TRBV27	TRBJ2-1	TRBD2	NA	TGTGCCAGCAGCCAGCTAGCGGGAGGGCCAAGGGGTGAGCAGTTCTTC	CASSQLAGGPRGEQFF
TRBV5-1	TRBJ2-6	TRBD1	NA	TGCGCCAGCAGCTTGTGGGGACAGCGCACCCAAACTGGGGCCAACGTCCTGACTTTC	CASSLWGQRTQTGANVLTF
TRBV30	TRBJ1-2	NA	NA	TGTGCCAGCCACCGGGACACCCAAGGCTACACCTTC	CASHRDTQGYTF
TRBV28	TRBJ2-5	TRBD2	NA	TGTGCCAGCAGCTTGTCCGGGACTAGCGGGGGGAAGACCCAGTACTTC	CASSLSGTSGGKTQYF
TRBV29-1	TRBJ2-7	NA	NA	TGCAGCGTTAGACAGGCCCGCTACGAGCAGTACTTC	CSVRQARYEQYF
TRBV5-4	TRBJ2-1	NA	NA	TGTGCCAGCAGGAGCGACTCCCCCTCCTACAATGAGCAGTTCTTC	CASRSDSPSYNEQFF
TRBV28	TRBJ2-4	NA	NA	TGTGCCAGCAGTTTACTAGTTGACATTCAGTACTTC	CASSLLVDIQYF
TRBV2	TRBJ1-5	NA	NA	TGTGCCAGCAAACCGGACACAATCTACAATCAGCCCCAGCATTTT	CASKPDTIYNQPQHF
TRBV5-1	TRBJ2-2	NA	NA	TGCGCCAGCAGCGTCTCAGGGGAAGGGGAGCTGTTTTTT	CASSVSGEGELFF
TRBV5-1	TRBJ2-1	TRBD2	NA	TGCGCCAGCAGACCCTCAACGGGAGGGGCCTACAATGAGCAGTTCTTC	CASRPSTGGAYNEQFF
TRBV15	TRBJ2-7	NA	NA	TGTGCCACCAGTCTGGGCGGGCTATCCTACGAGCAGTACTTC	CATSLGGLSYEQYF
TRBV28	TRBJ2-1	TRBD2	few	TGTGCCAGCAGTTTATACGGGAGGGCGATCAATGAGCAGTTCTTC	CASSLYGRAINEQFF
TRBV6-6	TRBJ2-3	NA	NA	TGTGCCAGCAGTCCTTCAGATACGCAGTATTTT	CASSPSDTQYF
TRBV9	TRBJ1-6	NA	NA	TGTGCCAGCAGCGATGGGGGCGATTCACCCCTCCACTTT	CASSDGGDSPLHF
TRBV2	TRBJ2-5	NA	NA	TGTGCCAGCAGTGAACGGAGGGCCGAAGAGACCCAGTACTTC	CASSERRAEETQYF
TRBV28	TRBJ1-2	NA	NA	TGTGCCAGCAGTTGGGCCTCCTATGGCTACACCTTC	CASSWASYGYTF
TRBV19	TRBJ2-5	TRBD2	NA	TGTGCCAGTAGTACCTTGGGACTAGCGGGGGGGCAAGAGACCCAGTACTTC	CASSTLGLAGGQETQYF
TRBV6-1	TRBJ2-7	NA	medium-sized	TGTGCCAGCAACCTGGGTCCAGGGGACCCCTACGAGCAGTACTTC	CASNLGPGDPYEQYF
TRBV29-1	TRBJ1-1	NA	NA	TGCAGCGGGGCCCTTACCCTGAACACTGAAGCTTTCTTT	CSGALTLNTEAFF
TRBV18	TRBJ1-1	NA	few	TGTGCCAGCTCACCACGGGAGGGGAGGTACACTGAAGCTTTCTTT	CASSPREGRYTEAFF
TRBV5-1	TRBJ1-1	NA	NA	TGCGCCAGCAGCTTGGGACTGGAGCAGGAAGCTTTCTTT	CASSLGLEQEAFF
TRBV19	TRBJ2-3	NA	NA	TGTGCCAGCTCGGATCCTCTAGACAGGGATACGCAGTATTTT	CASSDPLDRDTQYF
TRBV4-2	TRBJ1-2	NA	NA	TGTGCCAGCAGCCAAGGTCGAGGAGGGGACTATGGCTACACCTTC	CASSQGRGGDYGYTF